Listed here is a single T cell receptor beta chain. Its antigen is not known. CDR1 KGHSY and CDR2 FQNENV come from the germline V gene. Trimming took off 4 bases at V and 3 bases at J, with 9 bases between the two ends. CDR3 length: 14 amino acids. The sample is drawn from a study of cytomegalovirus exposure and HLA in healthy donors. Overall study results and limits: Per published reports, the classifier diagnosed cytomegalovirus status with high specificity and sensitivity.

Use of 60 Vbeta and 13 Jbeta primers characterized the PCR. In the original processing: Later work found around 85 million unique TCR beta chains, with roughly 11 million shared. TCRdb's copy holds only in-frame clones and misses some; the assay was immunoSEQ multiplex PCR. V, J and clone size derive from that table, while D and trimming were established from the DNA sequence. Among 100,000 or so clones listed, around 77% were seen once. The chain carries TRBV16 and TRBJ1-4; possible D gene TRBD1, 5 bases. The sample was PBMCs. The receptor was derived from a man aged 35-49 years in good health and CMV-seropositive. CDR3 coding DNA: TGTGCCAGCAGCCGTGGGGCGGCTAATGAAAAACTGTTTTTT. Translated, it gives CASSRGAANEKLFF.